This passage covers 8 T cell receptor beta chains from one sample sequenced in a study of T cells in Graves' hyperthyroidism and ophthalmopathy. Amplified TCR beta CDR3 regions came from RNA transcripts. A set of HTBI primers served as the primers for a first-round RT-PCR of the TCR CDR3. TCRdb re-called the multiplex PCR reads with MiXCR, one entry per CDR3 protein. Among under 450,000 distinct CDR3 sequences listed, about 18% were seen once. The source material was blood. These receptor sequences come from a woman under 40 with Graves' hyperthyroidism that later progressed to Graves' ophthalmopathy.

The chain is built from TRBV20-1 and TRBJ2-5, with D possibly TRBD2 on 6 matching bases. The CDR3 extends over 14 amino acids. With 8 bases removed from V and 2 bases from J, the gap between germline ends came to 18 bases. From germline, CDR1 is DFQATT and CDR2 SNEGSKA (reference sequence). The CDR3 spells CSMTGARTQETQYF. CDR3 nucleotide sequence: TGCAGTATGACGGGAGCACGAACGCAAGAGACCCAGTACTTC.

For this clonotype: This may arise from a read error, as a much more abundant clone is one base away. This likely comes from a read error, as the CDR3 has no conserved phenylalanine or tryptophan at its end. The J gene is TRBJ1-6, the V gene TRBV7-9; possible D gene TRBD1, 5 bases. V shed 4 bases and J shed 0 bases, with 16 bases lying between them. Per germline, CDR1 SEHNR and CDR2 FQNEAQ (reference sequence). This CDR3 has 18 residues. The DNA for the CDR3 is TGTGCCAGCAGCTCGGGGGACGGAGGAACCTCCTATAATTCACCCCTCCACTTG. Translation: CASSSGDGGTSYNSPLHL.

This clonotype was found many times. The V call is TRBV6-1, the J call TRBJ1-1; TRBD1 matches 7 bases. J was trimmed by 5 bases and V by 7 bases; bases with no gene match: 4. The CDR3 consists of 12 residues. The germline V gene has CDR1 MNHNS and CDR2 SASEGT. CDR3 residues: CASTKTGTEAFF. The DNA for the CDR3 is TGTGCCAGCACCAAGACAGGGACTGAAGCTTTCTTT.

This clonotype was recorded many times. This sequence joins TRBV18 and TRBJ1-1, with 8 bases fitting TRBD1. The J segment lost 3 bases and the V segment lost 1 base, leaving 7 bases of the junction unmatched. The V gene's germline CDR1 is KGHSH and CDR2 LQKENI. This CDR3 region has 16 residues. CDR3 amino acids: CASSPLARGQDTEAFF. In DNA, the CDR3 is TGTGCCAGCTCACCACTGGCCAGGGGGCAGGACACTGAAGCTTTCTTT.

This clonotype turned up a few times. This chain connects TRBV7-2 to TRBJ2-3; 7 nucleotides line up with TRBD2. The V gene's germline CDR1 is SGHTA and CDR2 FQGNSA. This CDR3 comprises 16 residues. Germline trimming cut 1 base from V and 2 bases from J; bases unmatched to any gene: 6. Here the CDR3 reads CASSLDSGGLTDTQYF. As DNA, the CDR3 is TGTGCCAGCAGCTTAGACTCGGGAGGCCTCACAGATACGCAGTATTTT.

The chain carries TRBV20-1 and TRBJ2-7; TRBD1 matches 9 bases. The V gene's germline CDR1 is DFQATT and CDR2 SNEGSKA (reference sequence). CDR3 size: 20 residues. The CDR3 sequence is CRAGTGLREHGRRSSYEQYF. The CDR3 coding sequence is TGCAGAGCCGGGACAGGGTTGAGGGAACATGGGCGGCGTTCCTCCTACGAGCAGTACTTC.

This clonotype has ten or more counts. The rearrangement joins TRBV20-1 to TRBJ1-2; D is perhaps TRBD1 (5 bases). Trimming shortened V by 8 bases and J by 8 bases, and 24 bases separated the two germline ends. The CDR3 runs to 14 residues. Germline V gene lookup returns CDR1 DFQATT and CDR2 SNEGSKA (reference sequence). The CDR3, as DNA: TGCAGTTCCACTAGAGGGGCCCGAGGGACGGGCTACACCTTC. Its translation is CSSTRGARGTGYTF.

This clonotype was recorded many times. This chain uses TRBV7-9 with TRBJ2-3; D ambiguous. Trimming left V 5 bases short and J 5 bases short, with 11 bases between. The CDR3 extends over 13 amino acids. Germline assignment: CDR1 SEHNR and CDR2 FQNEAQ (reference sequence). The CDR3 region has the DNA TGTGCCAGCAGCCTTCTCTATGGAGATACGCAGTATTTT. This codes for CASSLLYGDTQYF. Full variable domain (outside the CDR3, taken from reference TRBV7-9 and TRBJ2-3): DTGVSQNPRHKITKRGQNVTFRCDPISEHNRLYWYRQTLGQGPEFLTYFQNEAQLEKSRLLSDRFSAERPKGSFSTLEIQRTEQGDSAMYLCASSLLYGDTQYFGPGTRLTVL.